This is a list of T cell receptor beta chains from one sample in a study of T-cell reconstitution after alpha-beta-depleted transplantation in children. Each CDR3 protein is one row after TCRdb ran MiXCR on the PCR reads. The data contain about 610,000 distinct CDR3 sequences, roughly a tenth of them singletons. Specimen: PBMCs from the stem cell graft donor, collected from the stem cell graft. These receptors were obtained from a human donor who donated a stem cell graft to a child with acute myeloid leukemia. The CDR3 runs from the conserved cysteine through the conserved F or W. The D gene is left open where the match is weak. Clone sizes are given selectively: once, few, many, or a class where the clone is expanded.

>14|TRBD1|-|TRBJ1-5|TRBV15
TGTGCCACCAGCAGACAGGGGGCGTTTGAGCCCCAGCATTTT
CATSRQGAFEPQHF
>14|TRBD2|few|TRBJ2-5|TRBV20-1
TGCAGTGCCCGACTAGCGGGAATGAGAGAGACCCAGTACTTC
CSARLAGMRETQYF
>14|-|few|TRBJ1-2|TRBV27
TGTGCCAGCAGCCGAGACAGTTATCTGGGAGGCTACACCTTC
CASSRDSYLGGYTF
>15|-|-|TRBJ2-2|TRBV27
TGTGCCAGCAGTTTAAAGGGAGTACACACCGGGGAGCTGTTTTTT
CASSLKGVHTGELFF
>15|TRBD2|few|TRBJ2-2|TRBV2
TGTGCCAGCAGTGAAACGAGCGGGAGTATCGGGGAGCTGTTTTTT
CASSETSGSIGELFF
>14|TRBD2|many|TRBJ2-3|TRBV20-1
TGCAGTGCCCGGAATAGCGGGAGCTCAGATACGCAGTATTTT
CSARNSGSSDTQYF
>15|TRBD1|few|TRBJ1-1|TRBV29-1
TGCAGCGTACCCCTTCCCGGGACAGTCAACACTGAAGCTTTCTTT
CSVPLPGTVNTEAFF
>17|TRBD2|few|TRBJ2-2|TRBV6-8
TGTGCCAGCAGGCCCCCCTCCCCTAGCGGGATTGGCGGGGAGCTGTTTTTT
CASRPPSPSGIGGELFF
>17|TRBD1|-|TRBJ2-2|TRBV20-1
TGCAGTGCTAGAGAGCTACGGACAGGGGGACATACCGGGGAGCTGTTTTTT
CSARELRTGGHTGELFF
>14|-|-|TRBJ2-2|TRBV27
TGTGCCAGCAGTTTATCCTCTTTTAACGGGGAGCTGTTTTTT
CASSLSSFNGELFF
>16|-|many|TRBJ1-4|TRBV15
TGTGCCACCAGCAGAGATCTGCCAGGGTCAAATGAAAAACTGTTTTTT
CATSRDLPGSNEKLFF
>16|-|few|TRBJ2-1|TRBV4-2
TGTGCCAGCAGCCAAGACAGAACTTCGAAGGGGAATGAGCAGTTCTTC
CASSQDRTSKGNEQFF
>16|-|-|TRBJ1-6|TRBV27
TGTGCCAGCAGATTCGGTGGGAACTCCTATAATTCACCCCTCCACTTT
CASRFGGNSYNSPLHF
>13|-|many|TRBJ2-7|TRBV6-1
TGTGCCAGCAGTGCGGGTATCGGCTACGAGCAGTACTTC
CASSAGIGYEQYF
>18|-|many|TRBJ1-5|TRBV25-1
TGTGCCAGCAAGGTTTGGACAGACCCTCAATACAGCAATCAGCCCCAGCATTTT
CASKVWTDPQYSNQPQHF
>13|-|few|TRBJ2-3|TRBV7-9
TGTGCCAGCAGCATTACGCGGGCAGATACGCAGTATTTT
CASSITRADTQYF
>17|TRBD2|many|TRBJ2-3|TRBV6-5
TGTGCCAGCAGTTACTCCCTAGCGGGAGGGCCGACAGATACGCAGTATTTT
CASSYSLAGGPTDTQYF
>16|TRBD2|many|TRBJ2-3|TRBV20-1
TGCAGTGCTAGGGGTCCTACTAGCGGGAGCACAGATACGCAGTATTTT
CSARGPTSGSTDTQYF
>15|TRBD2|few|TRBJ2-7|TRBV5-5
TGTGCCAGCAGCCCAGAACTAGCGGGGATCTACGAGCAGTACTTC
CASSPELAGIYEQYF
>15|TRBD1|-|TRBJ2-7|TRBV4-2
TGTGCCAGCAGCCAAGGGCCTCAGGGGGCGCACGAGCAGTACTTC
CASSQGPQGAHEQYF
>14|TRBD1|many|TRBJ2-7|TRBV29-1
TGCAGCGTTGAAGACGGGACAGGAACCTACGAGCAGTACTTC
CSVEDGTGTYEQYF
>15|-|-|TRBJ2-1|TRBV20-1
TGCAGTGCCTCCATACCAGGACAAACCTACAATGAGCAGTTCTTC
CSASIPGQTYNEQFF
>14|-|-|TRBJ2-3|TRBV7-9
TGTGCCAGCAGCTTAGGTAGCGCGGATGATACGCAGTATTTT
CASSLGSADDTQYF
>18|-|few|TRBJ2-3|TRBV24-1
TGTGCCACCAGTGACCCACGGACACTCAAGGGGCCCACAGATACGCAGTATTTT
CATSDPRTLKGPTDTQYF
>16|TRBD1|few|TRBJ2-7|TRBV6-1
TGTGCCAGCAGACCCCTCCCGGGACAGGGCTTGATCGAGCAGTACTTC
CASRPLPGQGLIEQYF
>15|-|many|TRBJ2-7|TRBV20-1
TGCAGTGCTAGAGATGCCGAAAGGTTAACCTACGAGCAGTACTTC
CSARDAERLTYEQYF
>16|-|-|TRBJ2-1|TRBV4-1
TGCGCCAGCAGCCAAGACGGTCAGATCTCCTACAATGAGCAGTTCTTC
CASSQDGQISYNEQFF
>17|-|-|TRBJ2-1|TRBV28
TGTGCCAGCAGACTCAGGGACACGGGAGCCCCTTACAATGAGCAGTTCTTC
CASRLRDTGAPYNEQFF
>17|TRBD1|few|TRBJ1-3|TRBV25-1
TGTGCCAGCAGTGAGAAGTCAGGGGGCGCTCCTGGAAACACCATATATTTT
CASSEKSGGAPGNTIYF
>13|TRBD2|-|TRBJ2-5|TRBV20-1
TGCAGTGCTGCCTTAGCGGGAGCGGAGACCCAGTACTTC
CSAALAGAETQYF
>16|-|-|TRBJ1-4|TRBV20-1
TGCAGTGCTAGAGACAGCACGGCAGCAACTAATGAAAAACTGTTTTTT
CSARDSTAATNEKLFF
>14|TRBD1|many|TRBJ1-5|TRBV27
TGTGCCAGCATGGAGACAGGGGTTGGGAGGACCCAGCATTTT
CASMETGVGRTQHF
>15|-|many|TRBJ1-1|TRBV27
TGTGCCAGCAGTTTAGCGACACCGGGGGACACTGAAGCTTTCTTT
CASSLATPGDTEAFF
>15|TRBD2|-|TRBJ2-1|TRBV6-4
TGTGCCAGCAGTGTGGAGGGAGGGCCGCGGAGTGAGCAGTTCTTC
CASSVEGGPRSEQFF
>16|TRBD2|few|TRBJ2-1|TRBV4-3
TGCGCCAGCAGCCGCCTTAGAGCGGGAGCTTACAATGAGCAGTTCTTC
CASSRLRAGAYNEQFF
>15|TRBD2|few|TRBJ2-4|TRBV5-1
TGCGCCAGCAGCTCCGGACTAGAAGCCAAAAACATTCAGTACTTC
CASSSGLEAKNIQYF
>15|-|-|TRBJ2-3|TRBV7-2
TGTGCCAGCAGCCCCAGGGGCTCCAACACAGATACGCAGTATTTT
CASSPRGSNTDTQYF
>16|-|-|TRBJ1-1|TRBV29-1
TGCAGCGCCTTTAGGGGGGCTCGTTCGCTGAACACTGAAGCTTTCTTT
CSAFRGARSLNTEAFF
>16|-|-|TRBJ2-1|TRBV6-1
TGTGCCAGCAGGCCAGGAGGGACGGTCTCCTACAATGAGCAGTTCTTC
CASRPGGTVSYNEQFF
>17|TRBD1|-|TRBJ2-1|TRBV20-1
TGCAGTGCTAGGAAGAGACAGGGGGGGAGTCTATACAATGAGCAGTTCTTC
CSARKRQGGSLYNEQFF
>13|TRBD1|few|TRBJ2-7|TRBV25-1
TGTGCCACAATGGACAGGGGCCTCTACGAGCAGTACTTC
CATMDRGLYEQYF
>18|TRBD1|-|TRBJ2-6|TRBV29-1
TGCAGCGTTGTCGGGCTTTACAGGGGAGACGGGGGGGCCAACGTCCTGACTTTC
CSVVGLYRGDGGANVLTF
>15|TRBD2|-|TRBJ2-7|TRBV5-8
TGTGCCAGCAGCTTGGATAGCGGGAGGGCCCGGGAGCAGTACTTC
CASSLDSGRAREQYF
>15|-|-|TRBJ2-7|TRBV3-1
TGTGCCAGCAGCCTTCGAGGACAGCAGACCTACGAGCAGTACTTC
CASSLRGQQTYEQYF
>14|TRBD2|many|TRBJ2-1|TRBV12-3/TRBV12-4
TGTGCCAGCAGCTCGGGACTAGCGGGAGAAGAGCAGTTCTTC
CASSSGLAGEEQFF
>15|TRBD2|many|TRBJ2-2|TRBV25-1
TGTGCCAGCAGTGTAGCGGGAGTAGGCACCGGGGAGCTGTTTTTT
CASSVAGVGTGELFF
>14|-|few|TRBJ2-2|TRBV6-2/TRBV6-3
TGTGCCAGCCGACGGACCAGGGGCCTTTCCACGCTGTTTTTT
CASRRTRGLSTLFF
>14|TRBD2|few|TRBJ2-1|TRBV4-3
TGCGCCAGCAGCCAGGGGGGACTAACTAATGAGCAGTTCTTC
CASSQGGLTNEQFF
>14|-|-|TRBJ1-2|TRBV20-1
TGCAGTGCTATCTTGCCGGGACACAACTATGGCTACACCTTC
CSAILPGHNYGYTF
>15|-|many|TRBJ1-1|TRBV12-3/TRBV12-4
TGTGCCAGCAGGAAGGGGTCGGGGGGCGGCACTGAAGCTTTCTTT
CASRKGSGGGTEAFF
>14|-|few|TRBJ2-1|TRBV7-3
TGTGCCAGCAGCTTGGGCGGGAACTCCTATGAGCAGTTCTTC
CASSLGGNSYEQFF
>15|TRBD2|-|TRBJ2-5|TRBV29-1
TGCAGCGTTGGTGGGCTAGCGGGAGTGGCGGAGACCCAGTACTTC
CSVGGLAGVAETQYF
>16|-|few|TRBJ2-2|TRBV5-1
TGCGCCAGCAGCTTGAACGCGGGACGCAACACCGGGGAGCTGTTTTTT
CASSLNAGRNTGELFF
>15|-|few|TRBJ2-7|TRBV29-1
TGCAGCGTTGAAGATTGGAGTAGCACTTCCTACGAGCAGTACTTC
CSVEDWSSTSYEQYF
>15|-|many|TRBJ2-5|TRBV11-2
TGTGCCAGCAGCTTAGAGAGGAGTTTTATGGAGACCCAGTACTTC
CASSLERSFMETQYF
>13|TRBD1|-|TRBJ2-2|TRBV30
TGTGCCACTCAGGACAGGTCCTCCGGGGAGCTGTTTTTT
CATQDRSSGELFF
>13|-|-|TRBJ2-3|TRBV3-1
TGTGCCAGCACCGACCAAGTTGAAGATACGCAGTATTTT
CASTDQVEDTQYF
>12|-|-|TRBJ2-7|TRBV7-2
TGTGCCAGCAGCTTAGCTTACCGAGAGCAGTACTTC
CASSLAYREQYF
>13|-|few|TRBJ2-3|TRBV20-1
TGCAGTGCTAAGATCGTAGGCCCAGCTACGCAGTATTTT
CSAKIVGPATQYF